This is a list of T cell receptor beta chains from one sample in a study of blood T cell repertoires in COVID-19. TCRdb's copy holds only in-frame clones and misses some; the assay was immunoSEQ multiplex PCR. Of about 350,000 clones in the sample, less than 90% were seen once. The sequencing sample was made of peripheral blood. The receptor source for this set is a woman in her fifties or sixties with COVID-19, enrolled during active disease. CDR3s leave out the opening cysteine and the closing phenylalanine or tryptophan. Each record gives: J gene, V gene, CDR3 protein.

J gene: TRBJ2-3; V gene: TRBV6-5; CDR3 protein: ASSYGVSPTDTQY
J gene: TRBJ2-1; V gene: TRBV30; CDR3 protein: AWSPATSIYNEQF
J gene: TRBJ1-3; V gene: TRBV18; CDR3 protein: ASSPPRAGNTIY
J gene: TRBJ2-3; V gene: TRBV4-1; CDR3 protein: ASSQSRGESTDTQY
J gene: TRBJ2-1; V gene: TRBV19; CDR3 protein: ASQTTGGLGGEQF
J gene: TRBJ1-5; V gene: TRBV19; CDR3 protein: ATSRANQPQH
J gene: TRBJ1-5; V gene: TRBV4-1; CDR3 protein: ASSQEEGHRAQH
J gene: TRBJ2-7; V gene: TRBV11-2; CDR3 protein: ASSLASGPSYEQY
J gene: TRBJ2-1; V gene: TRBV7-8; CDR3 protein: ASSLGYGSYNEQF
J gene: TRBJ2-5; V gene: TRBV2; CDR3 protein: ASSELWRETQY
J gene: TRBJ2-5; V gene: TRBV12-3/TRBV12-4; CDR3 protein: ASTGDAETQY
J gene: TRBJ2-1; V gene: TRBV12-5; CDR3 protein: ASGLVEGRYNEQF
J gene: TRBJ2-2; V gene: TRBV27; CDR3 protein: ASSLSIAGGPFGELF
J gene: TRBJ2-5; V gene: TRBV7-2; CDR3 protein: ASSLDGGDQRTQY
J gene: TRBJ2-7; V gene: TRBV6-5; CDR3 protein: ASSYSGPGLYEQY
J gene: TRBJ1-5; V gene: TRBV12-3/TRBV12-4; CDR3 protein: ASSYDRNQPQH
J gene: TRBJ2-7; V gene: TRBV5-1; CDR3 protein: ASMRRGSPYEQY
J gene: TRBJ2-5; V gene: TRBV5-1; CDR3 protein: ASSQLAGGQETQY
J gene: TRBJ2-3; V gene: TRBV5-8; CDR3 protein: ASSFPTDTQY
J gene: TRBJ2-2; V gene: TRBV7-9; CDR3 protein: ASSFTGAGELF
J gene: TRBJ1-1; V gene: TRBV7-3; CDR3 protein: ASSFAGTGDTEAF
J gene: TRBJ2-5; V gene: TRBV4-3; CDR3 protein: ASSQESHRVETQY